The entry that follows covers one TCR beta chain sequence. This record belongs to a study of blood T cell repertoires in COVID-19. This CDR3 region has 15 residues. Germline V gene sequence: CDR1 WNHNN, CDR2 SYGVQD (reference sequence). The V and J ends lost 3 bases and 3 bases, in that order; junction bases with no gene match: 5. Assay: immunoSEQ multiplex PCR; the TCRdb copy retains only in-frame clones and omits some. The sample holds about 18,000 clones; approximately 90% are singletons and the top ten take about 16%. The sequencing sample was made of peripheral blood. V gene TRBV10-1 combines with J gene TRBJ2-7, with 10 bases that match TRBD2. The receptor comes from a human donor in a cohort sampled during active COVID-19. CDR3 sequence reads: CASSDGSGRLYEQYF. The CDR3 DNA sequence: TGCGCCAGCAGTGACGGTAGCGGGAGGCTCTACGAGCAGTACTTC.